This TCR beta chain was recorded in a study of T-cell memory formation after mild COVID-19. Constant-segment-primed 5'RACE gave TCR alpha and TCR beta cDNA libraries with sample barcodes and UMIs. TCRdb reanalysed the 5' RACE reads using MiXCR and keeps one entry per CDR3 protein. The repertoire consists of 550,000 to 600,000 distinct CDR3 sequences, with 17% occurring once and the leading ten covering just over 8%. The CDR3 is made up of 12 amino acids. V lost 3 bases and J 2 bases, leaving 6 bases between the germline ends. From germline, CDR1 is SGHKS and CDR2 YYEKEE (reference sequence). The chain employs TRBV5-5 and TRBJ2-7; D not certain. Specimen: PBMCs or a T cell subset sorted from them (not recorded which). This TCR was sampled from an adult woman who had mild COVID-19 (a few samples of this study predate the infection). Cell type and time point are not known. CDR3 nucleotides: TGTGCCAGCAGCTACCCTACCTACGAGCAGTACTTC. Translation gives CASSYPTYEQYF.